The present entry profiles one TCR beta chain with its context. This sample is drawn from a study of blood T cell repertoires in COVID-19. Study overall: From the United States, Italy and Spain came samples of acute and convalescent COVID-19. From T cells, B-cell-depleted T cells, or PBMCs came the material, which was cDNA or gDNA.

Germline V gives CDR1 SGHRS, CDR2 YFSETQ. This CDR3 has 16 amino acids. V was shortened by 0 bases and J by 5 bases, with 14 bases between the two germline ends. Data came from immunoSEQ multiplex PCR; TCRdb stores just in-frame clones and leaves some out. The repertoire holds about 310,000 clones, with approximately 81% as singletons. Self-reported history from a screening survey and questionnaire set each donor's cohort. Exposed volunteers were people who met a COVID-19 case within 2 weeks before study entry. The receptor was isolated from a woman aged 30 to 39 who had been exposed to COVID-19. The chain is built from TRBV5-1 and TRBJ2-2; a weak D match, TRBD2 (6 bases). Source material: PBMCs or T cells enriched from blood (not recorded which). The CDR3 DNA sequence: TGCGCCAGCAGCTTGGTCGGAGGGGCATTGACCGGGGAGCTGTTTTTT. Protein sequence: CASSLVGGALTGELFF.